The 25 T cell receptor beta chains below all came from one sample that was sequenced in a study of OX40 agonist ivuxolimab in advanced cancers. Libraries were built with the immunoSEQ multiplex PCR assay. TCRdb obtained this table from immuneACCESS and retained in-frame rearrangements with V and J assigned. These tables miss some clones; where compared with another copy, unresolved V genes account for less than half of the shortfall, and the remainder is unexplained. The sample has 70,000 to 75,000 clones on record, about 79% of them singletons. The top ten hold over 0.95% of the sample. Specimen: CD4+ or CD8+ T cells sorted from blood, collected in a trial of the OX40 agonist ivuxolimab. These receptors came from an adult with an advanced solid tumor such as melanoma, head and neck, liver or kidney cancer.

This clone was detected only once. This chain connects TRBV5-8 to TRBJ1-2; no clear D gene. Trimming cost V 5 bases and J 4 bases, with 12 bases left between them. The CDR3 has 13 residues. Germline CDR1 and CDR2: SGHTS and YDEGEE. The CDR3 is CASRSRASYGYTF. For the CDR3, the DNA is TGTGCCAGCAGGTCCAGAGCCTCCTATGGCTACACCTTC.

This chain joins TRBV9 and TRBJ2-5; the D is unclear. Germline CDR1 reads SGDLS; CDR2 reads YYNGEE. The length of the CDR3 is 13 residues. Trimming removed 1 base from V and 6 bases from J, with 10 bases in between. The CDR3 DNA follows: TGTGCCAGCAGCGTATCCAGTCAGCAGACCCAGTACTTC. Protein sequence: CASSVSSQQTQYF.

The chain couples TRBV5-1 to TRBJ2-1; 7 nucleotides match TRBD1. The germline gives CDR1 SGHRS, CDR2 YFSETQ. The CDR3 totals 14 residues. V lost 6 bases to trimming and J lost 6 bases; unmatched junction nucleotides: 9. The DNA for the CDR3 is TGCGCCAGCAACCGGGACAGACCCTCCAATGAGCAGTTCTTC. Residues: CASNRDRPSNEQFF.

The V call is TRBV11-1, the J call TRBJ2-7, with D perhaps assigned TRBD1 or TRBD2 (5 bases each). Trimming took 6 bases from V and 1 from J, leaving 16 bases between them. This CDR3 is 15 amino acids long. CDR1 and CDR2 from the germline V gene are SGHAT and FQDESV (reference sequence). The CDR3 nucleotides read TGTGCCAGCAGACCAGCCGGGACCCTGTCCTACGAGCAGTACTTC. Translating gives CASRPAGTLSYEQYF.

CDR3 sequence: CASSPLRDSYEQYF. CDR3 nucleotides: TGTGCCAGCAGCCCCCTCCGGGACAGCTACGAGCAGTACTTC. The chain links TRBV5-6 to TRBJ2-7, with 7 positions matching TRBD1. The CDR3 runs 14 residues. Germline assignment: CDR1 SGHDT and CDR2 YYEEEE. Trimming cost V 4 bases and J 3 bases; bases outside gene matches: 7.

V and J are TRBV5-4 and TRBJ1-4; D not certain. The CDR3 totals 15 residues. CDR1 is SGHNT, CDR2 YYREEE, per germline (reference sequence). V lost 3 bases, J lost 5 bases, and 14 bases lay in between. The CDR3 sequence is CASSYGGVSNEKLFF. The CDR3 DNA reads TGTGCCAGCAGCTATGGCGGGGTGTCGAATGAAAAACTGTTTTTT.

Turning to this clone: Other DNA sequences in the same sample also yield this CDR3. The gene calls are TRBV7-9 and TRBJ2-2, with TRBD1 matching over 7 bases. Germline V gene sequence: CDR1 SEHNR, CDR2 FQNEAQ (reference sequence). The V and J ends lost 6 bases and 2 bases, in that order; junction bases with no gene match: 12. The CDR3 consists of 17 residues. CDR3 in amino acids: CASSLARDSYNTGELFF. CDR3 coding DNA: TGTGCCAGCAGTCTAGCTCGGGACAGTTATAACACCGGGGAGCTGTTTTTT.

Concerning this clone itself: Compared with germline, one end of the junction differs, possibly owing to a read error. The rearrangement links TRBV7-9 to TRBJ2-5; D may be TRBD1 (5 bases). The CDR3 contains 15 residues. Germline V gene sequence: CDR1 SEHNR, CDR2 FQNEAQ (reference sequence). The CDR3 DNA is TGCGCCAGCAGCCAAGGCGCCCAGGGCCCCGCGACCCAGTACTTC. Its protein is CASSQGAQGPATQYF.

The rearrangement links TRBV19 to TRBJ2-2; 11 bases map to TRBD1. The CDR3 runs to 14 residues. The V gene's germline CDR1 is LNHDA and CDR2 SQIVND (reference sequence). The ends lost 10 bases at V and 7 bases at J; junction bases unmatched: 8. CDR3: CAIRTGGVGGELFF. CDR3 DNA sequence: TGTGCCATCCGGACAGGGGGCGTCGGCGGGGAGCTGTTTTTT.

The J gene is TRBJ1-1, the V gene TRBV7-2, with a tentative D call TRBD1 (5 bases). The CDR3 contains 13 residues. Trimming removed 5 bases from V and 10 bases from J, with 17 bases in between. Germline V gene sequence: CDR1 SGHTA, CDR2 FQGNSA. DNA for the CDR3: TGTGCCAGCAGCATCTCGGGACTCCAGACAGCTTTCTTT. Protein: CASSISGLQTAFF.

This chain connects TRBV18 to TRBJ2-7, with D unresolved. The CDR3 length is 13 residues. With 0 bases removed from V and 4 bases from J, the gap between germline ends came to 7 bases. Germline V gene lookup returns CDR1 KGHSH and CDR2 LQKENI. The CDR3, as DNA: TGTGCCAGCTCACCACCGATGGGGTACGAGCAGTACTTC. It specifies CASSPPMGYEQYF.

In this sample, this clone turned up a few times. The rearrangement links TRBV6-5 to TRBJ1-6; D perhaps matches TRBD1 (6 bases). The CDR3 spans 13 residues. Between the trimmed V and J ends, which lost 5 bases and 10 bases, there was a span of 12 bases. The germline CDR1 and CDR2 sequences are MNHEY and SVGAGI. The CDR3 nucleotides are TGTGCCAGCAGTCGGACAGCGGGGTCACCCCTCCACTTT. Residues: CASSRTAGSPLHF.

The rearrangement links TRBV7-9 to TRBJ1-4; TRBD1 aligns across 10 bases. Germline V gene sequence: CDR1 SEHNR, CDR2 FQNEAQ (reference sequence). This CDR3 spans 14 amino acids. The trim removed 5 bases at V and 6 bases at J, leaving 3 bases unmatched. The CDR3 region is CASSMGQGYEKLFF. CDR3 DNA sequence: TGTGCCAGCAGCATGGGACAGGGGTATGAAAAACTGTTTTTT.

This rearrangement joins TRBV7-2 to TRBJ2-1; TRBD2 matches at 10 bases. This CDR3 has 15 residues. Losses at the gene ends were 2 bases for V and 7 bases for J; bases not matched to a gene: 5. Germline V gives CDR1 SGHTA, CDR2 FQGNSA. CDR3 DNA sequence: TGTGCCAGCAGCTTACTAGCGGGGGCGGGGAATGAGCAGTTCTTC. Amino acid sequence: CASSLLAGAGNEQFF. The full variable domain, with the rest looked up from reference TRBV7-2 and TRBJ2-1, is GAGVSQSPSNKVTEKGKDVELRCDPISGHTALYWYRQSLGQGLEFLIYFQGNSAPDKSGLPSDRFSAERTGGSVSTLTIQRTQQEDSAVYLCASSLLAGAGNEQFFGPGTRLTVL.

The chain is built from TRBV25-1 and TRBJ1-4; perhaps TRBD1 as D (6 bases). V dropped 4 bases and J dropped 7 bases, with 13 bases sitting between them. The CDR3 extends over 14 amino acids. Germline CDR1 and CDR2: MGHDK and SYGVNS. The CDR3 DNA follows: TGTGCCAGCAGTGGGACAGACTACCTTGAAAAACTGTTTTTT. Translated: CASSGTDYLEKLFF.

The CDR3 here is CASSEALRGQGTSKTQYF. DNA for the CDR3: TGTGCCAGCAGTGAAGCGCTTAGGGGACAGGGTACTTCGAAGACCCAGTACTTC. J is TRBJ2-5 and V is TRBV2; 9 bases are a match to TRBD1. The CDR3 extends over 18 amino acids. V lost 0 bases and J lost 6; bases outside the gene matches: 14. Germline lookup yields CDR1 SNHLY and CDR2 FYNNEI.

The gene calls are TRBV7-6 and TRBJ2-5; either TRBD1 or TRBD2 may supply D (6 bases each). Germline V gives CDR1 SGHVS, CDR2 FNYEAQ. Deletions cut 7 bases from V and 7 bases from J, with 16 bases between. CDR3 length equals 13 residues. This CDR3 is CASTEGGSGTQYF. CDR3 DNA: TGTGCCAGCACCGAAGGGGGGTCCGGGACCCAGTACTTC.

The chain links TRBV10-3 to TRBJ2-5, with 8 bases identical to TRBD2. V shed 0 bases, J shed 4 bases, and the junction held 1 base outside the gene matches. The CDR3 consists of 14 residues. The germline V gene encodes CDR1 ENHRY and CDR2 SYGVKD. Here the CDR3 DNA reads TGTGCCATCAGTGAGTCGGCGGGGGGAGAGACCCAGTACTTC. This codes for CAISESAGGETQYF.

The chain recombines TRBV29-1 with TRBJ1-4; a possible D gene is TRBD1 (5 bases). Germline V lookup: CDR1 SQVTM, CDR2 ANQGSEA. The CDR3 extends over 14 amino acids. Trimming removed 6 bases at V and 7 bases at J, with 18 bases between. Here the CDR3 DNA reads TGCAGCGTCGGAGGGGCTGGGTGGGGTGAAAAACTGTTTTTT. Protein product: CSVGGAGWGEKLFF.

In this sample, this clone turned up a few times. The DNA of the CDR3 is TGTGCCAGCAGCTTGGACCTAGGACAGGGGGGCGTCGATGGCTACACCTTC. Translation: CASSLDLGQGGVDGYTF. The rearrangement joins TRBV5-4 to TRBJ1-2; 10 bases map to TRBD1. Losses at the gene ends were 0 bases for V and 6 bases for J; bases not matched to a gene: 11. The germline V gene has CDR1 SGHNT and CDR2 YYREEE (reference sequence). The CDR3 consists of 17 residues.

This chain links TRBV5-1 with TRBJ2-6; D gene ambiguous. Trimming stripped 4 bases from V and 2 bases from J, with 13 bases between. The CDR3 is 16 residues long. The germline gives CDR1 SGHRS, CDR2 YFSETQ. The DNA of the CDR3 is TGCGCCAGCAGCCTGAGCGCCAGGACTGGGGCCAACGTCCTGACTTTC. It yields the protein CASSLSARTGANVLTF. Drawing the rest from reference TRBV5-1 and TRBJ2-6, the complete variable domain is KAGVTQTPRYLIKTRGQQVTLSCSPISGHRSVSWYQQTPGQGLQFLFEYFSETQRNKGNFPGRFSGRQFSNSRSEMNVSTLELGDSALYLCASSLSARTGANVLTFGAGSRLTVL.

The rearrangement uses TRBV6-5 and TRBJ1-2; 9 nucleotides agree with TRBD1. CDR3 length equals 12 residues. The V gene's germline CDR1 is MNHEY and CDR2 SVGAGI. The V segment lost 6 bases and the J segment 4 bases; nucleotides outside the gene matches: 0. The CDR3 loop reads CASRDRGYGYTF. The DNA for the CDR3 is TGTGCCAGCAGGGACAGGGGCTATGGCTACACCTTC.

This chain joins TRBV10-3 and TRBJ2-1; 8 nucleotides align to TRBD1. Germline V gene lookup returns CDR1 ENHRY and CDR2 SYGVKD. The J segment lost 6 bases and the V segment lost 4 bases, leaving 2 bases of the junction unmatched. This CDR3 spans 13 amino acids. In nucleotides, the CDR3 is TGTGCCATCAGTGTGACAGGGGTCAATGAGCAGTTCTTC. Translation: CAISVTGVNEQFF.

V gene TRBV15 combines with J gene TRBJ1-2; D gene unclear. This CDR3 is built from 13 residues. Trimming pared 9 bases from V and 2 bases from J, leaving 13 bases between. Per the germline V gene, CDR1 is LNHNV and CDR2 is YYDKDF (reference sequence). This CDR3 reads CATQAGVNYGYTF. The CDR3 DNA reads as TGTGCCACTCAGGCCGGCGTCAACTATGGCTACACCTTC.

This sequence joins TRBV2 and TRBJ2-5; 9 nucleotides align to TRBD1. Germline CDR1 SNHLY, CDR2 FYNNEI. CDR3 length: 13 amino acids. V shed 8 bases and J 3 bases; nucleotides not matched to a gene: 4. The DNA for the CDR3 is TGTGCCAGCCTGGGACAGGGAAAAGAGACCCAGTACTTC. Protein product: CASLGQGKETQYF.